Each of the 31 T cell receptor beta chains below was sequenced from the same sample in a study of blood T cell repertoires in COVID-19. Assay used: immunoSEQ multiplex PCR; TCRdb lists only in-frame clones, some missing. Of fewer than 200,000 clones in the sample, more than 80% were seen once. Material: PBMCs or T cells enriched from blood (not recorded which). These receptor sequences come from a man aged 50-59 years who had recovered from COVID-19.

This clone has a single count. V gene TRBV29-1 combines with J gene TRBJ2-2, with D perhaps matching TRBD1 (6 bases). The V end was cut by 6 bases, the J end by 0 bases, with 17 bases between. The CDR3 totals 16 residues. The V gene's germline CDR1 is SQVTM and CDR2 ANQGSEA. The CDR3 reads CSVQGSRFPNTGELFF. The CDR3 nucleotides are TGCAGCGTACAGGGCAGCCGTTTCCCGAACACCGGGGAGCTGTTTTTT.

The chain couples TRBV12-3 or TRBV12-4 to TRBJ1-2; 7 nucleotides agree with TRBD1. Trimming removed 7 bases from V and 6 bases from J; junction bases left unmatched: 8. The CDR3 contains 13 residues. CDR3 sequence: CASTPGTVHGYTF. DNA for the CDR3: TGTGCCAGCACCCCCGGGACAGTGCATGGCTACACCTTC.

This clone was picked up one time. The chain is built from TRBV5-4 and TRBJ2-5; TRBD2 matches at 7 bases. V lost 0 bases to trimming and J lost 3 bases; unmatched junction nucleotides: 2. The CDR3 contains 14 residues. Germline assignment: CDR1 SGHNT and CDR2 YYREEE (reference sequence). DNA for the CDR3: TGTGCCAGCAGCTTGGGGGGAGGGGAAGAGACCCAGTACTTC. Translated, it gives CASSLGGGEETQYF.

The chain uses TRBV20-1 and TRBJ1-2; no firm D call. The CDR3 extends over 11 amino acids. Germline V gene lookup returns CDR1 DFQATT and CDR2 SNEGSKA (reference sequence). Deletions cut 8 bases from V and 5 bases from J, with 12 bases between. The CDR3 DNA reads as TGCAGTCCCCTTACCGGTTATGGCTACACCTTC. This codes for CSPLTGYGYTF.

V gene TRBV3-1 (or the pseudogene TRBV3-2) combines with J gene TRBJ2-3, with 11 nucleotides matching TRBD1. This CDR3 region has 16 residues. The V gene's germline CDR1 is LGHDT and CDR2 YNNKEL (reference sequence). Losses at the gene ends were 5 bases for V and 3 bases for J; bases not matched to a gene: 7. This chain's CDR3 is CASSTRTGGGTDTQYF. The DNA for the CDR3 is TGTGCCAGCAGCACCCGGACAGGGGGCGGGACAGATACGCAGTATTTT.

The chain has TRBV4-1 and TRBJ2-3; 11 nucleotides agree with TRBD2. Per germline, CDR1 MGHRA and CDR2 YSYEKL. J gave up 4 bases and V 3 bases, and 12 bases lay outside the gene matches. The CDR3 sequence is 18 residues long. The CDR3 DNA reads TGCGCCAGCAGCCAGGGCATTATACTAGCGGGGGAATCAGATACGCAGTATTTT. It translates to CASSQGIILAGESDTQYF.

This clone was seen just once. The chain recombines TRBV6-6 with TRBJ1-1; D is uncertain. The CDR3 is 13 residues long. CDR1 is MNHNY, CDR2 SVGAGI, per germline (reference sequence). Trimming left V 7 bases short and J 1 base short, with 10 bases between. This chain's CDR3 is CASITGPNTEAFF. CDR3 in DNA: TGTGCCAGCATAACCGGTCCGAACACTGAAGCTTTCTTT.

This clone has ten or more counts. The chain carries TRBV19 and TRBJ1-3, with a possible D match to TRBD1 (6 bases). The CDR3 totals 15 residues. V lost 7 bases and J 0 bases, leaving 13 bases between the germline ends. The V gene's germline CDR1 is LNHDA and CDR2 SQIVND (reference sequence). The CDR3: CASTLGQISGNTIYF. The CDR3 region has the DNA TGTGCCAGTACCTTAGGACAGATCTCTGGAAACACCATATATTTT.

J is TRBJ2-7 and V is TRBV9; maybe TRBD2 (6 bases). The germline V and J ends were trimmed by 3 bases and 7 bases, with 11 bases remaining between them. Per germline, CDR1 SGDLS and CDR2 YYNGEE. This CDR3 has 12 amino acids. The CDR3 nucleotides read TGTGCCAGCAGCGGGAACAGCGGGGAGCAGTACTTC. Its translation is CASSGNSGEQYF. The full variable domain, in which reference TRBV9 and TRBJ2-7 provide the parts outside the CDR3, is DSGVTQTPKHLITATGQRVTLRCSPRSGDLSVYWYQQSLDQGLQFLIQYYNGEERAKGNILERFSAQQFPDLHSELNLSSLELGDSALYFCASSGNSGEQYFGPGTRLTVT.

This chain uses TRBV6-5 with TRBJ1-2; D ambiguous. Germline assignment: CDR1 MNHEY and CDR2 SVGAGI. The CDR3 is made up of 13 amino acids. Trimming left V 7 bases short and J 4 bases short, with 13 bases between. The CDR3 DNA reads TGTGCCAGCACCTCGAACGCGGGCTATGGCTACACCTTC. This translates into CASTSNAGYGYTF.

This clone was recorded a few times. The chain carries TRBV24-1 and TRBJ1-2, with D tentatively TRBD1 (5 bases). Trimming left V 5 bases short and J 2 bases short, with 11 bases between. Germline loops: CDR1 KGHDR, CDR2 SFDVKD. This CDR3 is built from 14 residues. The CDR3 spells CATSVTGYNYGYTF. CDR3 nucleotides: TGTGCCACCAGTGTTACAGGTTACAACTATGGCTACACCTTC.

The CDR3, as DNA: TGTGCCAGCAGCGTAGGTATCAGTATTTCAAATAGCAATCAGCCCCAGCATTTT. This codes for CASSVGISISNSNQPQHF. The V gene is TRBV9, the J gene TRBJ1-5; D call uncertain. The V end lost 0 bases, the J end lost 0 bases, and 16 bases lay between the germline ends. This CDR3 has 18 amino acids. Germline loops: CDR1 SGDLS, CDR2 YYNGEE.

For the CDR3, the DNA is TGTGCCAGTAGTCCATTGCCCTCTAGCGCCCAAGAGACCCAGTACTTC. As protein: CASSPLPSSAQETQYF. This sequence joins TRBV19 and TRBJ2-5, with D tentatively TRBD2 (6 bases). CDR1 LNHDA and CDR2 SQIVND come from the germline V gene (reference sequence). The CDR3 totals 16 residues. V dropped 5 bases and J dropped 1 base, with 17 bases sitting between them.

The rearrangement uses TRBV4-3 and TRBJ2-4; tentatively, D is TRBD1 (5 bases). The CDR3 is 14 residues long. Germline V gene data show CDR1 as LGHNA and CDR2 as YSLEER. Between the trimmed V and J ends, which lost 0 bases and 8 bases, there was a span of 11 bases. DNA of the CDR3: TGCGCCAGCAGCCAAGATAGGGGTTCGGACATTCAGTACTTC. This sequence encodes CASSQDRGSDIQYF.

This sequence joins TRBV29-1 and TRBJ1-1; possibly TRBD1 for D (5 bases). Germline V gives CDR1 SQVTM, CDR2 ANQGSEA. Deletions cut 1 base from V and 4 bases from J, with 10 bases between. The CDR3 loop spans 13 amino acids. CDR3 residues: CSVEGAGGTEAFF. CDR3 DNA: TGCAGCGTTGAAGGCGCGGGGGGCACTGAAGCTTTCTTT.

This clone was seen more than once but under ten times. V usage is TRBV9 and J usage is TRBJ1-5; 7 bases line up with TRBD1. The ends lost 4 bases at V and 9 bases at J; junction bases unmatched: 13. The CDR3 is made up of 15 amino acids. Germline V gene sequence: CDR1 SGDLS, CDR2 YYNGEE. The CDR3 nucleotides are TGTGCCAGCAGCCCTTACCCGACAGGGAGTGGGCCCCAGCATTTT. Translating it yields CASSPYPTGSGPQHF.

The chain has TRBV7-2 and TRBJ1-3, with a tentative D call TRBD1 (6 bases). The V end lost 1 base, the J end lost 4 bases, and 8 bases lay between the germline ends. Per the germline V gene, CDR1 is SGHTA and CDR2 is FQGNSA. There are 14 residues in the CDR3. This CDR3 reads CASSLGGRGNTIYF. The CDR3 DNA follows: TGTGCCAGCAGCTTAGGGGGGCGGGGAAACACCATATATTTT.

V and J are TRBV6-4 and TRBJ1-2; tentatively, D is TRBD1 (5 bases). The germline V and J ends were trimmed by 1 base and 8 bases, with 8 bases remaining between them. Germline V lookup: CDR1 MRHNA, CDR2 SNTAGT. The CDR3 has 12 amino acids. The CDR3 DNA follows: TGTGCCAGCAGTGACTGGGGCCTGGGCTACACCTTC. This encodes CASSDWGLGYTF.

The table lists this clone with a count of one. The V and J genes are TRBV6-5 and TRBJ1-1; possible D gene TRBD1, 5 bases. The CDR3 covers 13 residues. V gave up 7 bases and J gave up 5 bases, with 14 bases separating them. Germline values: CDR1 MNHEY, CDR2 SVGAGI. The CDR3 DNA reads TGTGCCAGCAAAGAGGAGGGGCGGACTGAAGCTTTCTTT. This encodes CASKEEGRTEAFF.

The rearrangement uses TRBV4-2 and TRBJ1-5; D may be TRBD1 (5 bases). This CDR3 has 16 residues. V was pared by 0 bases and J by 4 bases, with 13 bases between. Germline CDR1 is LGHNA and CDR2 is YNFKEQ. DNA for the CDR3: TGTGCCAGCAGCCAAGAGAAAATACAGGCAAATCAGCCCCAGCATTTT. It encodes CASSQEKIQANQPQHF.

This chain links TRBV14 with TRBJ2-2, with D hard to call. The germline gives CDR1 SGHDN, CDR2 FVKESK. The germline V and J ends were trimmed by 3 bases and 4 bases, with 9 bases remaining between them. CDR3 length: 14 amino acids. The CDR3 region is CASSHGIPTGELFF. CDR3 nucleotides: TGTGCCAGCAGCCACGGTATCCCCACCGGGGAGCTGTTTTTT.

This chain links TRBV6-5 with TRBJ2-7; a possible D gene is TRBD1 (6 bases). The germline V and J ends were trimmed by 3 bases and 6 bases, with 15 bases remaining between them. Germline lookup yields CDR1 MNHEY and CDR2 SVGAGI. The CDR3 is made up of 14 amino acids. The DNA of the CDR3 is TGTGCCAGCAGTTATCGCAGGGGCGGAGGCGAGCAGTACTTC. Amino acid sequence: CASSYRRGGGEQYF.

The chain couples TRBV12-3 or TRBV12-4 to TRBJ1-2; TRBD1 agrees at 10 bases. The J segment lost 8 bases and the V segment lost 5 bases, leaving 5 bases of the junction unmatched. This CDR3 spans 13 amino acids. The CDR3 sequence: CASSLDRGLGYTF. The CDR3 coding sequence is TGTGCCAGCAGTCTAGACAGGGGGCTCGGCTACACCTTC.

This clone has at least ten counts. This chain joins TRBV29-1 and TRBJ2-1; no reliable D call. This CDR3 contains 13 residues. CDR1 SQVTM and CDR2 ANQGSEA come from the germline V gene. V was clipped by 7 bases and J by 6 bases, with 16 bases between them. CDR3 sequence: CSDESSGFNEQFF. CDR3 DNA: TGCAGCGACGAAAGTTCGGGTTTCAATGAGCAGTTCTTC.

This rearrangement joins TRBV6-4 to TRBJ1-4, with D unclear. The V and J ends lost 2 bases and 5 bases respectively, with 6 bases between them. Germline V gene lookup returns CDR1 MRHNA and CDR2 SNTAGT. The CDR3 consists of 13 residues. The CDR3 sequence is CASSDGENEKLFF. For the CDR3, the DNA is TGTGCCAGCAGTGACGGGGAGAATGAAAAACTGTTTTTT.

V usage is TRBV28 and J usage is TRBJ1-1, with 7 bases matching TRBD1. This CDR3 comprises 15 residues. J lost 3 bases, V lost 2 bases, and 6 bases had no gene match. In germline, CDR1 is MDHEN, CDR2 SYDVKM. As DNA, the CDR3 is TGTGCCAGCAGTTTACGGAGGGGGCAATACACTGAAGCTTTCTTT. Protein: CASSLRRGQYTEAFF.

This sequence joins TRBV6-1 and TRBJ1-4, with TRBD1 matching over 8 bases. Trimming took 7 bases from V and 8 from J; bases not matched to a gene: 3. In germline, CDR1 is MNHNS, CDR2 SASEGT. The CDR3 runs 12 residues. CDR3 sequence reads: CASTGGREKLFF. The CDR3 DNA is TGTGCCAGCACAGGGGGCCGGGAAAAACTGTTTTTT.

The chain combines TRBV10-3 with TRBJ2-2, with 13 bases matching TRBD2. V lost 6 bases and J lost 0; bases outside the gene matches: 1. The CDR3 loop spans 16 amino acids. CDR1 and CDR2 (germline): ENHRY, SYGVKD. The DNA for the CDR3 is TGTGCCATCAGCACTAGCGGGGGGGCGAACACCGGGGAGCTGTTTTTT. This translates into CAISTSGGANTGELFF.

The chain uses TRBV3-1 (or the pseudogene TRBV3-2) and TRBJ1-1, with 7 positions matching TRBD1. The V segment lost 4 bases and the J segment 2 bases; nucleotides outside the gene matches: 10. From germline, CDR1 is LGHDT and CDR2 YNNKEL (reference sequence). The CDR3 loop spans 16 amino acids. The CDR3 DNA is TGTGCCAGCAGCCTGGTCCCAGGGGGTGGAAACACTGAAGCTTTCTTT. Encoded protein: CASSLVPGGGNTEAFF.

The chain has TRBV5-1 and TRBJ2-1; 8 nucleotides align to TRBD2. The CDR3 is made up of 15 amino acids. The germline V gene encodes CDR1 SGHRS and CDR2 YFSETQ. Trimming took 0 bases from V and 4 from J; bases not matched to a gene: 3. The CDR3: CASSLGGGPYNEQFF. In DNA, the CDR3 is TGCGCCAGCAGCTTGGGCGGGGGGCCGTACAATGAGCAGTTCTTC.

The table lists this clone with a count of one. The chain recombines TRBV5-6 with TRBJ2-7; 8 nucleotides align to TRBD2. Germline loops: CDR1 SGHDT, CDR2 YYEEEE. This CDR3 has 17 amino acids. The ends lost 7 bases at V and 5 bases at J; junction bases unmatched: 20. The CDR3 DNA reads as TGTGCCAGCCCCCTTTCGGTCGGCGGGGGGCGGGTACACGAGCAGTACTTC. Protein: CASPLSVGGGRVHEQYF.